This T cell receptor beta chain came from a study of blood T cells in healthy people across ages. Every sample had a minimum of 6 million PBMCs isolated. Together with a sample-barcoded 5' primer, a J-beta primer mix was included in a second PCR lasting roughly 6 to 12 cycles. A single record per CDR3 protein comes from TCRdb applying MiXCR to the 5' RACE reads. This table holds about 1,800,000 distinct CDR3 sequences, roughly 27% found once. A word on this clonotype: The antigen remains unidentified.

The study, taken as a whole, reports: The fall in TCR beta diversity per million T cells was roughly linear with age.

Germline V gene sequence: CDR1 WSHSY, CDR2 SAAADI. The CDR3 loop spans 15 amino acids. V was trimmed by 4 bases and J by 0 bases, leaving 13 bases between them. The chain employs TRBV10-2 and TRBJ2-7, with TRBD2 as a possible D gene (5 bases). The sample taken for sequencing was blood. The sequence came from a woman in her 30s in good health. CDR3 nucleotides: TGCGCCAGCAGTGTGGCTAGCTGGAGCTCCTACGAGCAGTACTTC. It translates to CASSVASWSSYEQYF.